This TCR beta chain was retrieved from a study of post-analysis software for immune sequencing data (dated by TCRdb to the mid-2010s). Regarding the study in general: Recorded disease courses included relapsing-remitting, secondary progressive and progressive-relapsing multiple sclerosis, with some patients lacking subtype annotation. The patient repertoires were compared against approximately twelve previously published healthy control repertoires obtained from donors aged roughly 6 to 28 years. A subset of samples was prepared in parallel using single-end sample barcoding, then pooled and co-amplified after Illumina adapter ligation. The paper as a whole reports these results and caveats: Strong co-clustering of samples prepared in the same batch was shown by direct clustering with F measure, prompting a batch-effect correction. Normalized Chao1 diversity was significantly lower in multiple sclerosis patients than controls, suggesting substantial peripheral T-cell clonal expansion. The multiple sclerosis patient group was slightly younger than the control group. Significantly higher frequencies in patients than in controls were found for five or six TRBV segments, including TRBV5-6, TRBV5-1 and TRBV20-1.

On this clonotype: This clone's antigen is unknown. Nothing much larger sits one base from this clone, and base qualities are not available.

Library generation was performed with PCR. TCRdb records Illumina HiSeq 2500 as the sequencer. To reduce PCR and sequencing biases, unique molecular identifiers were built into the TCR beta cDNA libraries. Roughly 500,000 cDNA molecules were obtained for every 1 to 10 million input T cells, so each molecule roughly corresponded to one T cell. The patient libraries were prepared and sequenced with the same protocol used for the earlier healthy control dataset. Samples belonging to the same batch were prepared together, multiplexed and sequenced on a shared HiSeq lane. In the source study's methods: Raw barcoded reads were processed with MIGEC, and single-read molecular identifier groups were discarded before consensus assembly and CDR3 extraction. Clonotype tables were post-analysed with VDJtools, and diversity was normalized by down-sampling all datasets to the smallest sample size. Repertoire overlap clustering matched CDR3 amino acid but not nucleotide sequences to correct batch-related cross-sample contamination. The public reads were reprocessed in TCRdb via fastp at Q25 and MiXCR, keeping in-frame beta chains. When rows share a CDR3 protein, they turn into one entry using the most common DNA and genes. The V and J calls were determined by TCRdb, not by the authors. The sample has 400,000 to 500,000 distinct CDR3 sequences on record, 39% of them singletons. About 7.6% of the sample is in the top ten clones.

To demonstrate the VDJtools post-analysis software, the study profiled TCR beta repertoires from the peripheral blood of 13 young patients with multiple sclerosis. The multiple sclerosis patients were children and adolescents ranging in age from roughly 6 to 15 years. CDR1 and CDR2 are read off the germline V gene as MNHNS and SASEGT. The CDR3 starts with the cysteine, ends with the phenylalanine, and has 15 residues. Only the CDR3 region is kept as DNA, spanning 45 bases read in frame from base 1. A distance of 10 bases separates the germline ends of V and J, which lose 1 base and 3 bases respectively.

Sequencing was carried out using blood. The sequence joins TRBV6-1 to TRBJ1-5, with TRBD1 as a weak D call on 5 bases. This sequence was found in a girl aged 2-15 years with multiple sclerosis. The nucleotide sequence is given as TGTGCCAGCAGTGAAGACAGGTCAATCAATCAGCCCCAGCATTTT. Translated, this gives CASSEDRSINQPQHF.